This T cell receptor (beta chain) was profiled in a study of shared clonotypes between healthy human individuals. Study findings and constraints: The generation probabilities recorded for non-shared clonotypes fell below those of clonotypes shared by all four donors. Naive subsets generally exceeded memory subsets in estimated richness.

The run depth of the assay was deep. The data were produced by immunoSEQ multiplex PCR, yet TCRdb's version contains in-frame clones alone and is incomplete. The data contain around 700,000 clones, more than 70% of them singletons. As regards this clone: Antigen: not known.

There are 15 residues in the CDR3. Between the trimmed V and J ends, which lost 3 bases and 0 bases, there was a span of 11 bases. CDR1 and CDR2 from the germline V gene are LNHDA and SQIVND (reference sequence). The sample was memory CD4+ T cells sorted from blood. The subset denotes: CD45RA-negative fraction. J is TRBJ1-1 and V is TRBV19; D remains ambiguous. The TCR originated in a woman under 40 in good health. The CDR3 reads CASSIRPGMNTEAFF. In DNA form, the CDR3 reads TGTGCCAGTAGTATCCGGCCAGGCATGAACACTGAAGCTTTCTTT. Complete variable domain (other parts from reference TRBV19 and TRBJ1-1): DGGITQSPKYLFRKEGQNVTLSCEQNLNHDAMYWYRQDPGQGLRLIYYSQIVNDFQKGDIAEGYSVSREKKESFPLTVTSAQKNPTAFYLCASSIRPGMNTEAFFGQGTRLTVV.